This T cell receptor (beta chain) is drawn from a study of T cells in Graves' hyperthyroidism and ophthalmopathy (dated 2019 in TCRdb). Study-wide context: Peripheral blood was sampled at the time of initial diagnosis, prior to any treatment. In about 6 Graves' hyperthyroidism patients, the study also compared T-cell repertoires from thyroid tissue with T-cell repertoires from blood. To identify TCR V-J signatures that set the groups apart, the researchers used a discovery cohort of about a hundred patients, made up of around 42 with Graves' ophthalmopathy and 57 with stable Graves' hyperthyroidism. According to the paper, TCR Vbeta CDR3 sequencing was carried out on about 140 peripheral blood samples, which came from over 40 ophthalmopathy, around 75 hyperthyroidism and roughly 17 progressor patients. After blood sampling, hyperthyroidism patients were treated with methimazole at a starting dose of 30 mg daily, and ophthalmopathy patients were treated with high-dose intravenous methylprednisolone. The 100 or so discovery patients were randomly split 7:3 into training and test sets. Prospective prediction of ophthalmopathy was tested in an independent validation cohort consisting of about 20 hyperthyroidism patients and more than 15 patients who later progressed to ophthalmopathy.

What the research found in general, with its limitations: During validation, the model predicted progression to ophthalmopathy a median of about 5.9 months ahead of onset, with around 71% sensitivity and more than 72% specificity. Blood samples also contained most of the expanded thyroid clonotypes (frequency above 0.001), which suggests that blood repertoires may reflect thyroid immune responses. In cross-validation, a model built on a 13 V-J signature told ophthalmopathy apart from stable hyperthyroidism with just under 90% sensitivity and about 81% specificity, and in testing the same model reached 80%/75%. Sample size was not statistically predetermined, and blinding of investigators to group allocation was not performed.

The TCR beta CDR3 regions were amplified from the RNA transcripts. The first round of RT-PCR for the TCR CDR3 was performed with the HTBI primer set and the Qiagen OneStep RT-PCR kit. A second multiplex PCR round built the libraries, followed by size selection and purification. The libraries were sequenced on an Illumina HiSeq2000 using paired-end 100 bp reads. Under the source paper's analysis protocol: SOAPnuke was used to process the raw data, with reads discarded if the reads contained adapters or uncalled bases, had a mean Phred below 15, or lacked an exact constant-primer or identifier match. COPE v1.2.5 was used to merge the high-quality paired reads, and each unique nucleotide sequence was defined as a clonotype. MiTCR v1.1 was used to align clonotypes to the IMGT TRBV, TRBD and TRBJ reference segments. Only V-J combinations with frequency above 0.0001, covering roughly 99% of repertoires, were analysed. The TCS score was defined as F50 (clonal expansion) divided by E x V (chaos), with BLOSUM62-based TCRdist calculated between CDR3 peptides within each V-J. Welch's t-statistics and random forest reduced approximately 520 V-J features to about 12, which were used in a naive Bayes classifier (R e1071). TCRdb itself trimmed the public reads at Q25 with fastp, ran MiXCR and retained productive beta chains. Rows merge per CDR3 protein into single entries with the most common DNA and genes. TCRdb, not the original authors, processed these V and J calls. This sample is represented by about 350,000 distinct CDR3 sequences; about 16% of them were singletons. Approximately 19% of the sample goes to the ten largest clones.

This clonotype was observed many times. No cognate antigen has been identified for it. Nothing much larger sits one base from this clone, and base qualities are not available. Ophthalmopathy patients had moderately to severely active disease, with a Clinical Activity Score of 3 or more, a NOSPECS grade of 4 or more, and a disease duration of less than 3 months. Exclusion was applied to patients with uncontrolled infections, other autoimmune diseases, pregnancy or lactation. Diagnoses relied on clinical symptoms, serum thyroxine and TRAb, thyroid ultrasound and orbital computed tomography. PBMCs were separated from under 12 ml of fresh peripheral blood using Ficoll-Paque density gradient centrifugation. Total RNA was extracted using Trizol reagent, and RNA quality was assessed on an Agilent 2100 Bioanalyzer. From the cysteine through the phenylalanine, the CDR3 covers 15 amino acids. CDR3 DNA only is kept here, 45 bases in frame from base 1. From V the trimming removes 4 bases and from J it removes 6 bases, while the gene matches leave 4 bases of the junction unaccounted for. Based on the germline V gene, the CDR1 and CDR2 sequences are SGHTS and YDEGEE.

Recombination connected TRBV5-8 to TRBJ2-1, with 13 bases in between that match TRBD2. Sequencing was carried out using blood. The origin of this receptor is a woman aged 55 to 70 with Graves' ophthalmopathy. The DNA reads TGTGCCAGCAGCGTGGGGACTAGCGGGACCAATGAGCAGTTCTTC. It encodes CASSVGTSGTNEQFF.